Following are 7 T cell receptor beta chains from one sample sequenced in a study of T cell responses to AZD1222 COVID-19 vaccine. TCRdb keeps only in-frame clones here, not all; method: immunoSEQ multiplex PCR. The profile shows 150,000 or so clones, 92% of them singletons. Source: peripheral blood, taken 28 days after the second AZD1222 dose. These receptor sequences come from an adult who received the AZD1222 COVID-19 vaccine.

The genes are TRBV7-9 and TRBJ1-4; a weak D match, TRBD1 (5 bases). Trimming took off 5 bases at V and 5 bases at J, with 12 bases between the two ends. Germline values: CDR1 SEHNR, CDR2 FQNEAQ (reference sequence). The length of the CDR3 is 14 residues. The CDR3 spells CASSQDSLNEKLFF. The CDR3 DNA reads TGTGCCAGCAGCCAAGACAGTTTAAATGAAAAACTGTTTTTT.

The rearrangement links TRBV5-1 to TRBJ2-7, with no clear D. Germline CDR1 and CDR2: SGHRS and YFSETQ. V was pared by 4 bases and J by 3 bases, with 11 bases between. The CDR3 covers 13 residues. The CDR3 here is CASSLGPDYEQYF. In DNA, the CDR3 is TGCGCCAGCAGCCTTGGACCCGACTACGAGCAGTACTTC.

This sequence joins TRBV7-8 and TRBJ2-2; perhaps TRBD2 as D (6 bases). Germline lookup yields CDR1 SGHVS and CDR2 FQNEAQ. Trimming stripped 5 bases from V and 0 bases from J, with 13 bases between. The CDR3 is made up of 16 amino acids. CDR3 coding DNA: TGTGCCAGCAGCGCCCGAGGCGGGGCGAACACCGGGGAGCTGTTTTTT. It specifies CASSARGGANTGELFF.

J is TRBJ1-1 and V is TRBV19; no clear D gene. The CDR3 is made up of 12 amino acids. Germline CDR1 and CDR2: LNHDA and SQIVND (reference sequence). Trimming pared 4 bases from V and 7 bases from J, leaving 10 bases between. The CDR3 here is CASSKPGLEAFF. The CDR3 DNA is TGTGCCAGTAGTAAGCCAGGTCTTGAAGCTTTCTTT.

V gene TRBV2 combines with J gene TRBJ2-2; no clear D gene. The length of the CDR3 is 14 residues. Germline CDR1 reads SNHLY; CDR2 reads FYNNEI. V lost 4 bases to trimming and J lost 7 bases, with 13 bases between them. CDR3 DNA sequence: TGTGCCAGCAGTGCTCAAGGGATAGGCGGGGAGCTGTTTTTT. Amino acid sequence: CASSAQGIGGELFF.

This clone was observed once. This chain links TRBV5-1 with TRBJ1-5, with 7 bases lining up with TRBD1. This CDR3 region has 15 residues. Germline loops: CDR1 SGHRS, CDR2 YFSETQ. V gave up 7 bases and J gave up 6 bases; unmatched junction bases: 13. The CDR3 reads CASRKERAGGQPQHF. The CDR3 nucleotides read TGCGCCAGCCGAAAAGAAAGGGCAGGGGGTCAGCCCCAGCATTTT.

This chain joins TRBV7-9 and TRBJ1-4; perhaps TRBD1 as D (5 bases). CDR1 and CDR2 (germline): SEHNR, FQNEAQ (reference sequence). V lost 3 bases to trimming and J lost 7 bases, with 15 bases between them. The CDR3 sequence is 15 residues long. CDR3 nucleotides: TGTGCCAGCAGCTTTCCGGGCAGGGAAGGTGAAAAACTGTTTTTT. Protein: CASSFPGREGEKLFF.